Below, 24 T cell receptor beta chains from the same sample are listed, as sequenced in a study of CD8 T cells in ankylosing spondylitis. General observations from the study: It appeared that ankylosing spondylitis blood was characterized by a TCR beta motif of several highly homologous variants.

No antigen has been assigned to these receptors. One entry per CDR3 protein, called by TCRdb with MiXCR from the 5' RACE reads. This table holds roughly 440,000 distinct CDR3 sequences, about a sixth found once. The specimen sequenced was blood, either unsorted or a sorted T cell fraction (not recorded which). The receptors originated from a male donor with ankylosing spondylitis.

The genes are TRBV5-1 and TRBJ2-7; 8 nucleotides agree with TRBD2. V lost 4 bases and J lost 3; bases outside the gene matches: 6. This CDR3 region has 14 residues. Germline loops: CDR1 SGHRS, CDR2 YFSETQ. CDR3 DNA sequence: TGCGCCAGCAGCCATACCAGCGGGAGCTACGAGCAGTACTTC. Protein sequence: CASSHTSGSYEQYF.

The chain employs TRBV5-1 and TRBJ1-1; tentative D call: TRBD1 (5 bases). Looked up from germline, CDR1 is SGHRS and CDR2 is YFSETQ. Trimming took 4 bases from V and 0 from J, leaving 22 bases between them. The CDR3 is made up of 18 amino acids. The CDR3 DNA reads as TGCGCCAGCAGCCCAGGACGGACCTCTGGGGGGATGAACACTGAAGCTTTCTTT. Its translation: CASSPGRTSGGMNTEAFF.

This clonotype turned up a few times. The CDR3 here is CASGGGHAYNEQFF. In nucleotides, the CDR3 is TGTGCCAGCGGAGGCGGCCATGCCTACAATGAGCAGTTCTTC. J is TRBJ2-1 and V is TRBV7-2; D is possibly TRBD2 (5 bases). The CDR3 covers 14 residues. Trimming removed 8 bases from V and 2 bases from J, with 13 bases in between. Germline V gives CDR1 SGHTA, CDR2 FQGNSA.

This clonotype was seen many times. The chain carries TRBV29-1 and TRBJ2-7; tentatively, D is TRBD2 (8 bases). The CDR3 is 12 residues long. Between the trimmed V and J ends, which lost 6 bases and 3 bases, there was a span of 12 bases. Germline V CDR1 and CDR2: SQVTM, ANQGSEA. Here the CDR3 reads CSVRGDSYEQYF. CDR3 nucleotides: TGCAGCGTGCGGGGGGACAGCTACGAGCAGTACTTC.

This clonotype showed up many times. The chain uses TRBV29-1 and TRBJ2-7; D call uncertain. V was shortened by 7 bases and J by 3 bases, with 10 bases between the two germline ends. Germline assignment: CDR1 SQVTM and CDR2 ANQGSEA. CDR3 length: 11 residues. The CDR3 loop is CSASENYEQYF. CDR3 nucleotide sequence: TGCAGCGCTTCTGAGAACTACGAGCAGTACTTC.

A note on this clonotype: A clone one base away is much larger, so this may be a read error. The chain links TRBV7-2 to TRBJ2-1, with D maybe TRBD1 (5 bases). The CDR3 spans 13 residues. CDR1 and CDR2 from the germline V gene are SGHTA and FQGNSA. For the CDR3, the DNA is TGTGCCAGCAGCTTAAGGGGTTACAATGAGCGGTTCTTC. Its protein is CASSLRGYNERFF.

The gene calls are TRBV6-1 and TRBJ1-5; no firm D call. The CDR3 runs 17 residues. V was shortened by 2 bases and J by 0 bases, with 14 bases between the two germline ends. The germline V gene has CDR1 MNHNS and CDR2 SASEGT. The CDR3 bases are TGTGCCAGCAGTGAAACCCCCGCTGTATATAGCAATCAGCCCCAGCATTTT. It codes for CASSETPAVYSNQPQHF.

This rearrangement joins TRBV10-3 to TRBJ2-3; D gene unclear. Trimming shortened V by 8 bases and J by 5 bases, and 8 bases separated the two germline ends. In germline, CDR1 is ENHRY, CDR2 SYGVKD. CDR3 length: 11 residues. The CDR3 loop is CAIAERDTQYF. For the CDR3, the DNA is TGTGCCATCGCAGAGCGAGATACGCAGTATTTT.

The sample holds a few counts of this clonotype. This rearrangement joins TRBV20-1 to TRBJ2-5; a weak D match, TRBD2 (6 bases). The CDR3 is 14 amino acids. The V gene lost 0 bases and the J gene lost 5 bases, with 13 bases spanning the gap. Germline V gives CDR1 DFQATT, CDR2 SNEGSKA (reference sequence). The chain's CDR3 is CSARDRVAGETQYF. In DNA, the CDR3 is TGCAGTGCTAGAGACAGGGTTGCGGGGGAGACCCAGTACTTC.

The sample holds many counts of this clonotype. The CDR3 DNA reads TGTGCCACTACCCGGGACTGGACTGAAGGTCCCAAAAACATTCAGTACTTC. Translating it yields CATTRDWTEGPKNIQYF. The rearrangement links TRBV4-2 to TRBJ2-4, with a tentative D call TRBD2 (6 bases). V lost 10 bases to trimming and J lost 2 bases, with 24 bases between them. Germline V gene data show CDR1 as LGHNA and CDR2 as YNFKEQ. The length of the CDR3 is 17 residues.

The chain's CDR3 is CASSLRGTASPASYNEQFF. CDR3 DNA sequence: TGTGCCAGCAGCTTGAGGGGGACAGCCTCCCCAGCCTCCTACAATGAGCAGTTCTTC. The V call is TRBV5-4, the J call TRBJ2-1; TRBD1 aligns across 7 bases. The CDR3 loop spans 19 amino acids. Germline CDR1 is SGHNT and CDR2 is YYREEE (reference sequence). The V gene end was trimmed by 1 base and the J gene end by 0 bases; junction bases not matched to a gene: 13.

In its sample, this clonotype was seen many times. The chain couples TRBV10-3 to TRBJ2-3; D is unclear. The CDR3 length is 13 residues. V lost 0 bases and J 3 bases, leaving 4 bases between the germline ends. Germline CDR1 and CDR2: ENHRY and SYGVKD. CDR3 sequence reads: CAISESITDTQYF. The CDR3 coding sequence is TGTGCCATCAGTGAGTCTATAACAGATACGCAGTATTTT.

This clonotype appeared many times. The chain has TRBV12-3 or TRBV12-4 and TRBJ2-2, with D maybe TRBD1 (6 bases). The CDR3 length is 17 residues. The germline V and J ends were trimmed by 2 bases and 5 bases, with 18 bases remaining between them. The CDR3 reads CASSLSPWTVLTGELFF. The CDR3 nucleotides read TGTGCCAGCAGTTTATCCCCTTGGACAGTTTTAACCGGGGAGCTGTTTTTT.

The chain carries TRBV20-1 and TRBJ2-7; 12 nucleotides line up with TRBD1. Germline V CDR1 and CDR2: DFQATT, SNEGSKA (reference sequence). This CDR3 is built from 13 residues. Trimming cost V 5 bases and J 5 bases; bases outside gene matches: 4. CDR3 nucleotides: TGCAGTGCTCCGGGACAGGGGGCGAACGAGCAGTACTTC. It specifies CSAPGQGANEQYF.

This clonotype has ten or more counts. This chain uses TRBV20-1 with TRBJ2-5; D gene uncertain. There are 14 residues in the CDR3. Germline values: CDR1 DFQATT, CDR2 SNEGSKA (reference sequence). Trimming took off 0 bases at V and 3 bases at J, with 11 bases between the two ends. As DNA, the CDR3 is TGCAGTGCTAGAGATCGCTTGGGGAAAGAGACCCAGTACTTC. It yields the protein CSARDRLGKETQYF.

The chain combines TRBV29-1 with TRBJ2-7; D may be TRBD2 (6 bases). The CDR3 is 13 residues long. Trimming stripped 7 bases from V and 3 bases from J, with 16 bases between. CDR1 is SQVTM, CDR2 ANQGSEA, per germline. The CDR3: CSGRRSGDYEQYF. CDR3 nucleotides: TGCAGCGGGAGGCGGTCGGGGGACTACGAGCAGTACTTC.

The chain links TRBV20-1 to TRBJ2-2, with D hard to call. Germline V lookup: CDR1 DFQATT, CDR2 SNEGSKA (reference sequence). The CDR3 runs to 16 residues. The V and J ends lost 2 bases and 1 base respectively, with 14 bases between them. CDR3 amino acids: CSARHALAENTGELFF. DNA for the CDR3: TGCAGTGCTAGACATGCGCTTGCGGAGAACACCGGGGAGCTGTTTTTT.

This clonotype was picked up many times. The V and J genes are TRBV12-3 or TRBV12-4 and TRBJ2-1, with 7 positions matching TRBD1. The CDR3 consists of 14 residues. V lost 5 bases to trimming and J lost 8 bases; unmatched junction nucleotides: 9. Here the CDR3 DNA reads TGTGCCAGCAGTCCCCTCAGAACAGGGGATGAGCAGTTCTTC. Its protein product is CASSPLRTGDEQFF.

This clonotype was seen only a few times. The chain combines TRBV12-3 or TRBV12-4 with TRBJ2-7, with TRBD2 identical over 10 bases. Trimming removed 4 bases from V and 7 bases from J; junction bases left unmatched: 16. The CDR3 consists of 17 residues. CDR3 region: CASSSGGGLAGVWEQYF. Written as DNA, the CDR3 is TGTGCCAGCAGTTCCGGAGGGGGCCTAGCGGGAGTCTGGGAGCAGTACTTC.

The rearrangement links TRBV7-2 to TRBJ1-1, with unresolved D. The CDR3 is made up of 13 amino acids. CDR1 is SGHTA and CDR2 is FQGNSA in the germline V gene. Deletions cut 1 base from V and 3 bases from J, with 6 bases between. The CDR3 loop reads CASSLVSYTEAFF. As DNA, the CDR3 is TGTGCCAGCAGCTTAGTCTCTTACACTGAAGCTTTCTTT.

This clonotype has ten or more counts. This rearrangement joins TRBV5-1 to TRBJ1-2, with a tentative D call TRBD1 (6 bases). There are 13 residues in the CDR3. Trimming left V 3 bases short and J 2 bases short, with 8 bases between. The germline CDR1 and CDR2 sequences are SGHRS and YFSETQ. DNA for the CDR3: TGCGCCAGCAGCTCCCAGGGGAACTATGGCTACACCTTC. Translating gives CASSSQGNYGYTF.

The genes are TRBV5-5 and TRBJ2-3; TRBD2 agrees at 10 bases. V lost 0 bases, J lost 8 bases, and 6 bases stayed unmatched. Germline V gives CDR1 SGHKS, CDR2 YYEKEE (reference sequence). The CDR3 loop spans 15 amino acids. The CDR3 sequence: CASSLGLLAGATQYF. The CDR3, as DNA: TGTGCCAGCAGCTTGGGGTTGCTAGCGGGAGCTACGCAGTATTTT. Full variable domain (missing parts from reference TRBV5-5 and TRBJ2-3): DAGVTQSPTHLIKTRGQQVTLRCSPISGHKSVSWYQQVLGQGPQFIFQYYEKEERGRGNFPDRFSARQFPNYSSELNVNALLLGDSALYLCASSLGLLAGATQYFGPGTRLTVL.

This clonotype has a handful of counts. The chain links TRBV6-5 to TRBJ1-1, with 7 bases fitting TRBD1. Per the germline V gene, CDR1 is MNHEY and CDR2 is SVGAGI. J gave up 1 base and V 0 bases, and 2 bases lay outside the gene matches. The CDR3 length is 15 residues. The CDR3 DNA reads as TGTGCCAGCAGTTACTCCGGGACAGAGAACACTGAAGCTTTCTTT. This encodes CASSYSGTENTEAFF.

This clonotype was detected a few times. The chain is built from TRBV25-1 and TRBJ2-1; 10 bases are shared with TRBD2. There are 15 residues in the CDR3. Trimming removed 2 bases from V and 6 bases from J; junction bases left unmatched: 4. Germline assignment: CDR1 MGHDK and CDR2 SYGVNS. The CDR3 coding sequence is TGTGCCAGCAGTGAAACGAGCGGGAGGGCCAATGAGCAGTTCTTC. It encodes CASSETSGRANEQFF.